The 21 T cell receptor beta chains presented below share a single source sample, sequenced in a study of T-cell memory formation after mild COVID-19. TCRdb processed the 5' RACE reads anew with MiXCR; each CDR3 protein has one entry. The top ten hold 9.5% to 15% of the sample, which has about 340,000 distinct CDR3 sequences, about 21% seen once. The specimen was PBMCs or a T cell subset sorted from them (not recorded which). These TCRs come from an adult woman who had mild COVID-19 (a few samples of this study predate the infection). Cell type and time point are not known.

The gene calls are TRBV5-1 and TRBJ2-5, with D possibly matching TRBD1 (5 bases). CDR1 and CDR2 (germline): SGHRS, YFSETQ. The CDR3 spans 14 residues. V gave up 2 bases and J gave up 2 bases, with 10 bases separating them. CDR3 region: CASSFFDRQETQYF. As DNA, the CDR3 is TGCGCCAGCAGCTTCTTTGACAGACAAGAGACCCAGTACTTC.

This chain connects TRBV6-2 or TRBV6-3 to TRBJ2-5; 7 nucleotides agree with TRBD2. This CDR3 region has 15 residues. CDR1 and CDR2 from the germline V gene are MNHEY and SVGEGT. With 0 bases clipped from V and 4 bases from J, the junction kept 5 bases outside the gene matches. CDR3 protein: CASSYSGGRGETQYF. The CDR3 DNA is TGTGCCAGCAGTTACTCTGGCGGGAGAGGAGAGACCCAGTACTTC.

The rearrangement uses TRBV20-1 and TRBJ2-1; tentatively, D is TRBD2 (5 bases). The CDR3 is made up of 12 amino acids. Germline V gene sequence: CDR1 DFQATT, CDR2 SNEGSKA (reference sequence). The V and J ends lost 4 bases and 6 bases respectively, with 10 bases between them. The CDR3 DNA reads as TGCAGTGCTATAAGGACTGCCAATGAGCAGTTCTTC. This sequence encodes CSAIRTANEQFF.

The V call is TRBV7-9, the J call TRBJ1-2, with 12 nucleotides matching TRBD1. V gave up 5 bases and J gave up 3 bases; unmatched junction bases: 10. Germline CDR1 and CDR2: SEHNR and FQNEAQ (reference sequence). This CDR3 contains 17 residues. This CDR3 is CASSPDPGQGAYYGYTF. Written as DNA, the CDR3 is TGTGCCAGCAGCCCAGATCCGGGACAGGGGGCGTACTATGGCTACACCTTC.

This clonotype was recorded a few times. V and J are TRBV5-1 and TRBJ2-5; weak D call: TRBD1 (6 bases). Germline lookup yields CDR1 SGHRS and CDR2 YFSETQ. The CDR3 runs to 15 residues. The V end lost 7 bases, the J end lost 3 bases, and 19 bases lay between the germline ends. As DNA, the CDR3 is TGCGCCAGCCGATTTACCGGGACACTCAAAGAGACCCAGTACTTC. Its translation: CASRFTGTLKETQYF.

The J gene is TRBJ2-1, the V gene TRBV9; TRBD1 aligns across 12 bases. The CDR3 is made up of 15 amino acids. Per germline, CDR1 SGDLS and CDR2 YYNGEE. With 4 bases clipped from V and 8 bases from J, the junction kept 7 bases outside the gene matches. The CDR3 region is CASSRGQGAGYEQFF. The CDR3 bases are TGTGCCAGCAGCCGGGGACAGGGGGCAGGGTATGAGCAGTTCTTC. Full variable domain (rest looked up from reference TRBV9 and TRBJ2-1): DSGVTQTPKHLITATGQRVTLRCSPRSGDLSVYWYQQSLDQGLQFLIQYYNGEERAKGNILERFSAQQFPDLHSELNLSSLELGDSALYFCASSRGQGAGYEQFFGPGTRLTVL.

CDR3 residues: CASGPLGGYNEQFF. CDR3 DNA: TGTGCCTCCGGACCCTTGGGAGGATACAATGAGCAGTTCTTC. This chain joins TRBV7-9 and TRBJ2-1; D might be TRBD2 (6 bases). Germline assignment: CDR1 SEHNR and CDR2 FQNEAQ (reference sequence). The CDR3 totals 14 residues. Trimming took 11 bases from V and 4 from J, leaving 18 bases between them.

This clonotype showed up just a few times. CDR3 sequence reads: CASSLTRVAGVFIQYF. CDR3 DNA sequence: TGTGCCAGCAGCCTTACTCGAGTAGCGGGGGTTTTCATTCAGTACTTC. The chain has TRBV4-2 and TRBJ2-4; TRBD2 matches at 9 bases. Trimming at V came to 4 bases and at J to 9 bases, leaving 13 bases not matched to a gene. The germline gives CDR1 LGHNA, CDR2 YNFKEQ. The length of the CDR3 is 16 residues.

The chain couples TRBV9 to TRBJ1-1; the D is unclear. V was shortened by 4 bases and J by 7 bases, with 20 bases between the two germline ends. The CDR3 has 15 residues. CDR1 is SGDLS, CDR2 YYNGEE, per germline. The CDR3 sequence: CASSSHPPGSGEAFF. In DNA, the CDR3 is TGTGCCAGCAGCTCCCACCCCCCGGGGTCTGGTGAAGCTTTCTTT.

This clonotype was counted between two and nine times. The rearrangement links TRBV27 to TRBJ1-1, with D unclear. Germline V lookup: CDR1 MNHEY, CDR2 SMNVEV (reference sequence). The CDR3 contains 14 residues. V gave up 6 bases and J gave up 5 bases, with 16 bases separating them. For the CDR3, the DNA is TGTGCCAGCAGATTCACGGGGAGGAGGACTGAAGCTTTCTTT. It translates to CASRFTGRRTEAFF.

This clonotype was found many times. The chain couples TRBV5-5 to TRBJ2-3; D possibly corresponds to TRBD2 (6 bases). With 1 base removed from V and 6 bases from J, the gap between germline ends came to 15 bases. This CDR3 contains 15 residues. The germline V gene encodes CDR1 SGHKS and CDR2 YYEKEE (reference sequence). The CDR3 DNA reads TGTGCCAGCAGCTTGTTGACTAGTTTTGTGGATACGCAGTATTTT. Residues: CASSLLTSFVDTQYF.

The chain has TRBV15 and TRBJ2-3; 10 bases line up with TRBD1. This CDR3 is built from 18 residues. Unmatched junction bases numbered 11, after V lost 2 bases and J lost 3 bases. Germline CDR1 LNHNV, CDR2 YYDKDF (reference sequence). Here the CDR3 reads CATSRYGTGALVTDTQYF. CDR3 coding DNA: TGTGCCACCAGCAGATATGGGACAGGGGCCCTGGTAACAGATACGCAGTATTTT.

The V and J genes are TRBV12-3 or TRBV12-4 and TRBJ2-7; D is undetermined. This CDR3 is 14 amino acids long. V was pared by 1 base and J by 3 bases, with 10 bases between. The CDR3 sequence: CASSLGSSYYEQYF. The CDR3 nucleotides are TGTGCCAGCAGTTTAGGAAGCAGTTACTACGAGCAGTACTTC.

The chain is built from TRBV24-1 and TRBJ2-3; TRBD2 matches 9 bases. Germline V gene sequence: CDR1 KGHDR, CDR2 SFDVKD. Unmatched junction bases numbered 13, after V lost 4 bases and J lost 6 bases. CDR3 length: 17 amino acids. This chain's CDR3 is CATSDGLAGSFGDTQYF. CDR3 nucleotides: TGTGCCACCAGTGACGGGCTAGCGGGGTCCTTCGGTGATACGCAGTATTTT.

This clonotype was observed a few times. V is TRBV4-3 and J is TRBJ1-1, with D uncertain. Germline lookup yields CDR1 LGHNA and CDR2 YSLEER. The V gene lost 2 bases and the J gene lost 5 bases, with 12 bases spanning the gap. The CDR3 is 14 residues long. CDR3 loop: CASSQRGMGTEAFF. DNA of the CDR3: TGCGCCAGCAGCCAACGAGGGATGGGAACTGAAGCTTTCTTT.

This clonotype was counted ten times or more. The chain carries TRBV5-1 and TRBJ2-2; D gene ambiguous. The V and J ends lost 1 base and 3 bases respectively, with 10 bases between them. The CDR3 extends over 15 amino acids. CDR1 is SGHRS and CDR2 is YFSETQ in the germline V gene. The CDR3 sequence: CASSLRNSYTGELFF. The CDR3 DNA is TGCGCCAGCAGCTTGCGAAACAGTTACACCGGGGAGCTGTTTTTT.

This clonotype was counted a few times. This chain uses TRBV18 with TRBJ2-7; 8 bases fit TRBD1. Germline assignment: CDR1 KGHSH and CDR2 LQKENI. There are 15 residues in the CDR3. V was pared by 8 bases and J by 8 bases, with 17 bases of the junction left unmatched. The DNA for the CDR3 is TGTGCCAGCACCTCCTTCGAGACAGGGGATGGTCAGCAGTACTTC. Protein sequence: CASTSFETGDGQQYF.

This clonotype was observed a handful of times. The chain uses TRBV6-5 and TRBJ1-1, with TRBD1 identical over 8 bases. CDR1 MNHEY and CDR2 SVGAGI come from the germline V gene. The CDR3 covers 14 residues. Unmatched junction bases numbered 6, after V lost 5 bases and J lost 4 bases. The CDR3 nucleotides read TGTGCCAGCAGTCTAGGACAGGGTCGCACTGAAGCTTTCTTT. Translating gives CASSLGQGRTEAFF.

This chain uses TRBV19 with TRBJ1-5; unclear D gene. Trimming took 6 bases from V and 0 from J, leaving 9 bases between them. Germline CDR1 is LNHDA and CDR2 is SQIVND (reference sequence). CDR3 length: 14 amino acids. This chain's CDR3 is CASSPRHSNQPQHF. CDR3 in DNA: TGTGCCAGTAGCCCAAGACATAGCAATCAGCCCCAGCATTTT.

This clonotype was observed a few times. The CDR3 DNA sequence: TGCGCCAGCAGCTTGGCCGGGACAGGGGTTACCCCCTACGAGCAGTACTTC. As protein: CASSLAGTGVTPYEQYF. The chain recombines TRBV5-1 with TRBJ2-7; TRBD1 aligns across 10 bases. The CDR3 covers 17 residues. Germline assignment: CDR1 SGHRS and CDR2 YFSETQ. Germline trimming cut 0 bases from V and 2 bases from J; bases unmatched to any gene: 8.

The chain couples TRBV19 to TRBJ2-1; a possible D gene is TRBD1 (5 bases). In germline, CDR1 is LNHDA, CDR2 SQIVND (reference sequence). The CDR3 sequence is 13 residues long. V lost 3 bases to trimming and J lost 7 bases, with 10 bases between them. The CDR3 sequence: CASSIPTVNEQFF. The CDR3 DNA is TGTGCCAGTAGTATCCCGACAGTAAATGAGCAGTTCTTC.